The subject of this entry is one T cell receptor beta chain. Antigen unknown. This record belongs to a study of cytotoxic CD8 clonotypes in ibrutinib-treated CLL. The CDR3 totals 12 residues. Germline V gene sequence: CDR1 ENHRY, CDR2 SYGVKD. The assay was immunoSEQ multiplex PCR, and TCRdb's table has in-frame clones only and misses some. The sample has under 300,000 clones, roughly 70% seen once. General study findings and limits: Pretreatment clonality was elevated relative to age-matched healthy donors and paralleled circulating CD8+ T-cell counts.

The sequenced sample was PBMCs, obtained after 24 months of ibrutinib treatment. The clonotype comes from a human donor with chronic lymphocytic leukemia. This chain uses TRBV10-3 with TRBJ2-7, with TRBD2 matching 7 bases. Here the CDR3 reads CANGASGYEQYF. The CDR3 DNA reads TGTGCGAATGGGGCTAGCGGCTACGAGCAGTACTTC.